This T cell receptor (beta chain) was recovered during a study of blood T cell repertoires in COVID-19. The sample holds one count of this clone. The CDR3 spans 15 residues. Trimming cost V 5 bases and J 1 base; bases outside gene matches: 7. Germline-derived CDR1 and CDR2 are LGHDT and YNNKEL (reference sequence). Assay used: immunoSEQ multiplex PCR; TCRdb lists only in-frame clones, some missing. The profile shows just under 350,000 clones, 80% to 90% of them singletons. Sequencing input: peripheral blood. The chain has TRBV3-1 (or the pseudogene TRBV3-2) and TRBJ2-7, with 8 bases fitting TRBD2. The TCR originated in a man aged 25-45 years with active or convalescent COVID-19. In DNA form, the CDR3 reads TGTGCCAGCAGCTCCCCGGGGGGGGCGTCCTACGAGCAGTACTTC. Protein sequence: CASSSPGGASYEQYF.